This T cell receptor beta chain originates from a study of T-cell reconstitution after alpha-beta-depleted transplantation in children. Molecular barcoding with unique molecular identifiers was used for the TCRbeta library. MiXCR, applied by TCRdb to the PCR reads, yields one record per CDR3 protein. The table lists about 600,000 distinct CDR3 sequences, roughly a tenth of them singletons, with less than 5% in the top ten. Trimming removed 6 bases from V and 6 bases from J; junction bases left unmatched: 4. Germline V lookup: CDR1 DFQATT, CDR2 SNEGSKA (reference sequence). The CDR3 extends over 12 amino acids.

The receptor's source is a human donor who donated a stem cell graft to a child with acute myeloid leukemia. V usage is TRBV20-1 and J usage is TRBJ2-2; 7 bases match TRBD2. This specimen consisted of PBMCs from the stem cell graft donor, obtained from the stem cell graft. Here the CDR3 reads CSARGLAGELFF. CDR3 nucleotide sequence: TGCAGTGCCCGCGGACTAGCCGGGGAGCTGTTTTTT.